A selection of T cell receptor beta chains follows, all from one sample in a study of blood T cell repertoires in COVID-19. Clones were read by immunoSEQ multiplex PCR, and TCRdb kept only the in-frame ones, dropping some. The table includes approximately 210,000 clones, 82% detected once. Sequenced input: peripheral blood. The receptors here all came from a woman older than 75 with acute or convalescent COVID-19. Each CDR3 is given with its conserved first and last residue. Each record gives: J gene, clone size, V gene, D gene, CDR3 DNA, CDR3 protein. A D gene is named only where the DNA matches it firmly. Clone size appears in some rows only: once, few, many, or a class for an expanded clone.

TRBJ1-2	-	TRBV19	-	TGTGCCAGTAGTATCTCGGGAGGGGACAACTATGGCTACACCTTC	CASSISGGDNYGYTF
TRBJ1-5	-	TRBV7-2	-	TGTGCCAGCAGCTTAACTGGACAGAATCAGCCCCAGCATTTT	CASSLTGQNQPQHF
TRBJ2-2	once	TRBV29-1	-	TGCAGCGTTGGGCAGGGGAACACCGGGGAGCTGTTTTTT	CSVGQGNTGELFF
TRBJ2-1	few	TRBV6-2/TRBV6-3	-	TGTGCCAGCAGTCACACTCAGGGGACACCAAACAATGAGCAGTTCTTC	CASSHTQGTPNNEQFF
TRBJ1-5	-	TRBV28	TRBD1	TGTGCCAGCAGCCCCCCAGGGGGCTTTGGGCAGCCCCAGCATTTT	CASSPPGGFGQPQHF
TRBJ1-2	-	TRBV4-3	-	TGCGCCAGCAGCCAAGACAGGAATAACTATGGCTACACCTTC	CASSQDRNNYGYTF
TRBJ2-3	-	TRBV6-2/TRBV6-3	-	TGTGCCAGCAGTTACCCGGACAGATATCGTACAGATACGCAGTATTTT	CASSYPDRYRTDTQYF
TRBJ1-1	-	TRBV18	TRBD1	TGTGCCAGCTCACCAGGACAGGGTAGCACTGAAGCTTTCTTT	CASSPGQGSTEAFF
TRBJ1-6	-	TRBV10-3	-	TGTGCCATCAGACCCTCGAGCCGGGATTCACCCCTCCACTTT	CAIRPSSRDSPLHF
TRBJ2-5	-	TRBV5-1	TRBD1	TGCGCCAGCACCAGGGGACAGCTCCAAGAGACCCAGTACTTC	CASTRGQLQETQYF
TRBJ2-5	-	TRBV5-6	-	TGTGCCGGGTCCAGGTCCCCCAGCCAAGAGACCCAGTACTTC	CAGSRSPSQETQYF
TRBJ2-2	-	TRBV7-9	TRBD1	TGTGCCAGCAGAAACTCCGGGACAGGGAAGACGGGCGGGGAGCTGTTTTTT	CASRNSGTGKTGGELFF
TRBJ1-2	-	TRBV7-9	-	TGTGCCAGCAGCTTAGGAGCCACGGTGCCTATCTATGGCTACACCTTC	CASSLGATVPIYGYTF
TRBJ1-5	-	TRBV24-1	-	TGTGCCACCAGTGATTCCGGGGGTTTTAGCAATCAGCCCCAGCATTTT	CATSDSGGFSNQPQHF
TRBJ2-5	-	TRBV19	TRBD1	TGTGCCAGTAGTACCCGGGGCAGGGGGCCTCGGGGAGAGACCCAGTACTTC	CASSTRGRGPRGETQYF
TRBJ1-2	few	TRBV2	-	TGTGCCAGCAAGGAGGGAGGGTATTCCGGCTACACCTTC	CASKEGGYSGYTF
TRBJ2-3	once	TRBV15	-	TGTGCCACCAGCTTTAAAAATACGCAGTATTTT	CATSFKNTQYF
TRBJ1-2	-	TRBV11-3	TRBD1	TGTGCCAGCAGCCCAGCGACAGGGGGCTATGGCTACACCTTC	CASSPATGGYGYTF
TRBJ2-5	-	TRBV6-5	TRBD1	TGTGCCAGCAGTCCCCCGGGACAGAACCAAGAGACCCAGTACTTC	CASSPPGQNQETQYF
TRBJ1-4	-	TRBV19	TRBD1	TGTGCCACCGGACAGGGCGATAATGAAAAACTGTTTTTT	CATGQGDNEKLFF
TRBJ1-4	-	TRBV2	-	TGTGCCAGCATCAGGGGCACAACTAATGAAAAACTGTTTTTT	CASIRGTTNEKLFF
TRBJ1-2	-	TRBV5-4	TRBD1	TGTGCCAGCAACTTCTACCGGGACAGGGGCTATGGCTACACCTTC	CASNFYRDRGYGYTF
TRBJ1-3	-	TRBV29-1	-	TGCAGCGTTGAAGATTCACCGGGACAAAGAAACACCATATATTTT	CSVEDSPGQRNTIYF
TRBJ2-2	once	TRBV2	TRBD1	TGTGCCAGCAGAAAACTACAGGGGGCCGGGGAGCTGTTTTTT	CASRKLQGAGELFF
TRBJ2-5	-	TRBV7-2	TRBD1	TGTGCCAGCAGCCCCCGGACAGGGCTTGGGGAGACCCAGTACTTC	CASSPRTGLGETQYF
TRBJ1-1	-	TRBV27	-	TGTGCCAGCAGCCGGAGTGGGGCAGCCATTAGGGTCACTGAAGCTTTCTTT	CASSRSGAAIRVTEAFF
TRBJ1-4	-	TRBV30	TRBD1	TGTGCCTGGAGTTACAGGGGCAATGAAAAACTGTTTTTT	CAWSYRGNEKLFF
TRBJ1-3	-	TRBV6-5	-	TGTGCCAGCAGTTCACAGGGACCGGCTTCAGGAAACACCATATATTTT	CASSSQGPASGNTIYF
TRBJ1-1	-	TRBV29-1	-	TGCAGCGCGGGGGACACAAACACTGAAGCTTTCTTT	CSAGDTNTEAFF
TRBJ2-7	-	TRBV7-9	-	TGTGCCAGCAGCCCCGGGGGCTACGAGCAGTACTTC	CASSPGGYEQYF
TRBJ1-2	-	TRBV5-6	TRBD1	TGTGCCAGCAGCCGACAGGGGCTTGGCTACACCTTC	CASSRQGLGYTF
TRBJ2-3	-	TRBV9	-	TGTGCCAGCAGCGCCCGAGCTACAGGGGGGGCCCGCACAGATACGCAGTATTTT	CASSARATGGARTDTQYF
TRBJ1-1	once	TRBV9	-	TGTGCCAGCGCCACTCGGGCGGGAAACACTGAAGCTTTCTTT	CASATRAGNTEAFF
TRBJ1-2	-	TRBV9	-	TGTGCCAGCAGCGTAGATGGCCTTGGGCCCTATGGCTACACCTTC	CASSVDGLGPYGYTF
TRBJ1-2	-	TRBV20-1	TRBD1	TGCAGTGCTGGTGGTGGACAGGTGAAAAACTATGGCTACACCTTC	CSAGGGQVKNYGYTF
TRBJ2-1	-	TRBV7-3	TRBD1	TGTGCCAGCAGCTTCGGGACAGGGGATTACAATGAGCAGTTCTTC	CASSFGTGDYNEQFF
TRBJ1-3	-	TRBV19	-	TGTGCCAGTAGTATTCAGGGTACCAGAGCCGGAAACACCATATATTTT	CASSIQGTRAGNTIYF
TRBJ1-2	-	TRBV11-2	-	TGTGCCAGCAGCCTCGGCGCGGCTTATGGCTACACCTTC	CASSLGAAYGYTF
TRBJ2-6	-	TRBV5-6	-	TGTGCCAGCAGTATGTATTCTACTGGGGCCAACGTCCTGACTTTC	CASSMYSTGANVLTF
TRBJ2-7	-	TRBV7-3	-	TGTGCCAGCAGCTTAACGGCAGGCACGGCCTACGAGCAGTACTTC	CASSLTAGTAYEQYF
TRBJ1-5	-	TRBV18	-	TGTGCCAGCTCACCTTCTGGGAGTTTTAGCAATCAGCCCCAGCATTTT	CASSPSGSFSNQPQHF
TRBJ1-6	few	TRBV11-1	TRBD1	TGTGCCAGCAGCCACCCGACAGGGGCTGGGAATTCACCCCTCCACTTT	CASSHPTGAGNSPLHF
TRBJ1-5	-	TRBV25-1	-	TGTGCCAGCCCGCCGTACAGGAAGCCCCAGCATTTT	CASPPYRKPQHF
TRBJ1-6	many	TRBV30	-	TGTGCCTGGAGTCGTATGGCCTTAAATTCACCCCTCCACTTT	CAWSRMALNSPLHF
TRBJ1-6	-	TRBV12-1	-	TGTGCCAGCAGTTCCTTTGACAGGGAAGGGAATAATTCACCCCTCCACTTT	CASSSFDREGNNSPLHF
TRBJ2-1	-	TRBV5-1	TRBD1	TGCGCCAGCAGCCGAACACGACCGGACAGGGATGAGCAGTTCTTC	CASSRTRPDRDEQFF
TRBJ1-5	-	TRBV6-1	-	TGTGCCAGCAGTGAAGCCCCGAGCCCCCAGCATTTT	CASSEAPSPQHF
TRBJ2-2	-	TRBV2	TRBD1	TGTGCCAGCAGTGACCACAGGGGGCGCGGAGCATACACCGGGGAGCTGTTTTTT	CASSDHRGRGAYTGELFF
TRBJ1-5	-	TRBV3-1/TRBV3-2	-	TGTGCCAGCAGCTCCCGACAGGTCGGGCAGCCCCAGCATTTT	CASSSRQVGQPQHF
TRBJ2-3	-	TRBV19	TRBD2	TGTGCCAGTAGTCCTTGGGGGGGGAGCACAGATACGCAGTATTTT	CASSPWGGSTDTQYF
TRBJ1-1	-	TRBV7-2	TRBD1	TGTGCCAGCAGCTCCAGGACAGGGAAGACCGATGAAGCTTTCTTT	CASSSRTGKTDEAFF
TRBJ1-5	-	TRBV5-1	-	TGCGCCAGCAGCCCGACGGCAGGTAGCAATCAGCCCCAGCATTTT	CASSPTAGSNQPQHF
TRBJ2-7	once	TRBV28	TRBD2	TGTGCCAGCACTGGGGGGGTGGAGAGGACCTACGAGCAGTACTTC	CASTGGVERTYEQYF
TRBJ1-1	few	TRBV20-1	-	TGCAGTGCTAGTGGCGGGGTTGAAGCTTTCTTT	CSASGGVEAFF
TRBJ2-3	-	TRBV4-1	-	TGCGCCAGCAGCCAAGCCCTCTCTACTGGGCAGTATTTT	CASSQALSTGQYF
TRBJ1-1	-	TRBV2	-	TGTGCCACAGCCGCCGGGGGGCAGACTGAAGCTTTCTTT	CATAAGGQTEAFF